Listed below are T cell receptor beta chains from one sample, sequenced in a study of CD8+ T cells in alopecia areata. Profiled with immunoSEQ multiplex PCR; TCRdb holds only in-frame clones, not every one. The sample has 100,000 to 130,000 clones, roughly 84% seen once. The material sequenced was CD8+ T cells sorted from blood, taken at week 24, from a patient treated with tofacitinib. These receptors came from a human donor with alopecia areata. CDR3s leave out the opening cysteine and the closing phenylalanine or tryptophan.

cdr3_length,j_call,v_call,cdr3_aa
11,TRBJ2-1,TRBV6-5,ASSRSLNNEQF
14,TRBJ2-3,TRBV4-1,ASSQGRRGGVDTQY
12,TRBJ1-5,TRBV6-5,ASRQGQTNQPQH
12,TRBJ2-7,TRBV30,AWSVGEGSNEQY
12,TRBJ2-3,TRBV6-5,ASVGSGGAYTQY
12,TRBJ2-7,TRBV6-5,ASSYARGSYEQY
12,TRBJ2-7,TRBV7-9,ASSLGSSLDEQY
12,TRBJ2-2,TRBV19,ASSILAGPGELF
11,TRBJ2-1,TRBV5-7,ASRETGGKEQF
14,TRBJ2-3,TRBV2,ASTGQHNKITDTQY
15,TRBJ2-6,TRBV5-1,ASSLEGPYSGANVLT
12,TRBJ2-5,TRBV19,ASSINRGQETQY
13,TRBJ1-4,TRBV6-5,ASSAEQGAGEKLF
9,TRBJ2-2,TRBV29-1,SVLSTGELF
14,TRBJ2-1,TRBV11-2,ASSLHPSGGGNEQF
14,TRBJ2-7,TRBV6-6,ASSYSTGRLSYEQY
16,TRBJ2-6,TRBV5-1,ASSLEAQGASGANVLT
13,TRBJ1-2,TRBV6-5,ASSYSRTGTYGYT
15,TRBJ2-2,TRBV4-3,ASSQEVGRANTGELF
12,TRBJ2-7,TRBV6-5,ASSYGRGSYEQY